Listed below are T cell receptor beta chains from one sample, sequenced in a study of T cells in Graves' hyperthyroidism and ophthalmopathy. TCRdb redid the calling of the multiplex PCR reads with MiXCR, one entry per CDR3 protein. This table has some 400,000 distinct CDR3 sequences, roughly 13% appearing once. The source material was blood. All receptors derive from a young man with Graves' hyperthyroidism that later progressed to Graves' ophthalmopathy. Each CDR3 is given without its conserved first and last residue. Each record gives: V gene, J gene, CDR3 protein.

TRBV6-1,TRBJ1-5,ASMRSGRPLLAQH
TRBV6-2/TRBV6-3,TRBJ1-2,ASSYSIGTSNYGYT
TRBV6-1,TRBJ1-2,ASSPLGDYGYT
TRBV19,TRBJ2-1,ASSGLSDSYNEQF
TRBV6-2/TRBV6-3,TRBJ2-1,ASSYRDREYDEQF
TRBV6-6,TRBJ1-2,ASSYSSANDGYT
TRBV7-8,TRBJ1-2,ASPRLEFGYT
TRBV7-2,TRBJ2-2,ASSLVAGTGELF
TRBV20-1,TRBJ2-3,SARARRDTQY
TRBV7-9,TRBJ2-5,ASTQGGKETQY
TRBV29-1,TRBJ2-7,SVETQESSYEQY
TRBV2,TRBJ2-6,ASSGTLHSGANVLT
TRBV4-1,TRBJ2-5,ASSQEQGARYQETQY
TRBV27,TRBJ2-7,ASSLSGTGEDYEQY
TRBV5-6,TRBJ2-7,ASSLRRGKYEQY
TRBV24-1,TRBJ1-2,ATSDPKQGSIYGYT
TRBV11-2,TRBJ1-6,ASSLKGVKRLANSPLH
TRBV28,TRBJ1-5,ASRGRGPGNQPQH
TRBV4-1,TRBJ1-5,ASSQEEYSNQPQH
TRBV12-3/TRBV12-4,TRBJ2-7,ASSFSHSYEQY
TRBV7-9,TRBJ2-2,ASSYPPGELF
TRBV11-3,TRBJ2-5,ASSLRGRGETQY
TRBV20-1,TRBJ2-5,SAREVGGGETQY
TRBV20-1,TRBJ1-5,SASLGSNNQPQH
TRBV2,TRBJ1-1,ASSERTGGLDTEAF
TRBV6-1,TRBJ2-7,ASSEGGRGTYEQY
TRBV30,TRBJ1-2,AWSWESNYGYT
TRBV4-1,TRBJ2-7,ASSPQVQQGWYEQY
TRBV29-1,TRBJ2-1,SVVRLSYNEQF
TRBV4-1,TRBJ1-5,ASSQDPRVGQPQH
TRBV5-6,TRBJ2-2,ASSLARARLLAGELF
TRBV6-1,TRBJ1-2,ASSLPSDYGYT
TRBV7-9,TRBJ2-1,ASSFGAHSYNEQF
TRBV5-4,TRBJ2-7,ASSWGQLYEQY
TRBV28,TRBJ1-2,ASSSPPVNYGYT
TRBV6-1,TRBJ2-3,ASSATSGGADTQY
TRBV7-9,TRBJ1-1,ASSHRGTEAF
TRBV11-2,TRBJ1-4,ASSSRGLTNEKLF
TRBV4-1,TRBJ2-5,ASSQGTSGHPETQY
TRBV15,TRBJ1-5,ATSRDGGGLLTQH
TRBV19,TRBJ2-1,ASSEKGVKQF
TRBV10-3,TRBJ2-7,AIRTSGGSYEQY
TRBV11-2,TRBJ2-7,ASSLDRGISYEQY
TRBV7-3,TRBJ1-1,ASSDMDDTEAF
TRBV28,TRBJ1-1,ASSFPLGGKTEAF
TRBV28,TRBJ1-4,ASSLLGGNGEKLF
TRBV7-2,TRBJ2-1,ASSLDLTGRNEQF
TRBV12-3/TRBV12-4,TRBJ1-1,ASSTDSWGTEAF
TRBV3-1,TRBJ2-2,ASSQEGTGTGELF
TRBV20-1,TRBJ2-7,SARDSSYEQY
TRBV28,TRBJ2-7,ASSSSYYEQY
TRBV28,TRBJ1-5,ASRYGTQGRNQPQH
TRBV10-1,TRBJ1-3,ASSTGTTGTSIY
TRBV11-3,TRBJ2-3,ASSSLMTSGVTDTQY
TRBV6-1,TRBJ1-1,ASILTGTEAF
TRBV6-1,TRBJ2-2,ASMGTFTGELF
TRBV5-1,TRBJ2-3,ASSPRGGGLTDTQY